A selection of T cell receptor beta chains follows, all from one sample in a study of blood T cells in healthy people across ages. Each CDR3 protein gets one entry after TCRdb re-called the 5' RACE reads with MiXCR. The data show 450,000 to 700,000 distinct CDR3 sequences, about 25% seen once. Sequencing was performed on blood. Receptors originate from a woman aged 70-85 years in good health. Both conserved end residues are part of each CDR3. D genes are given only for firm matches. Only some rows state a clone size, as once, few, many or a class for expanded clones.

V	J	D	size	CDR3	DNA
TRBV2	TRBJ1-2	TRBD1	NA	CASTRGGHSGGYTF	TGTGCCAGCACCAGAGGGGGCCACTCGGGTGGCTACACCTTC
TRBV5-1	TRBJ2-7	TRBD1	few	CASSWTGIEQYF	TGCGCCAGCAGCTGGACAGGGATCGAGCAGTACTTC
TRBV4-2	TRBJ1-6	NA	NA	CASSQDVGAASSSYNSPLHF	TGTGCCAGCAGCCAAGATGTGGGGGCCGCATCGAGCTCCTATAATTCACCCCTCCACTTT
TRBV7-4	TRBJ2-7	NA	NA	CASSFPCPSGFHEQYF	TGTGCCAGCAGCTTTCCGTGTCCCAGCGGGTTCCACGAGCAGTACTTC
TRBV20-1	TRBJ2-2	TRBD2	NA	CSARDFRLAGAGELFF	TGCAGTGCTAGAGATTTTCGTCTAGCGGGAGCAGGGGAGCTGTTTTTT
TRBV7-2	TRBJ2-5	TRBD2	NA	CASSRGLGEETQYF	TGTGCCAGCAGCCGGGGACTAGGTGAAGAGACCCAGTACTTC
TRBV20-1	TRBJ2-1	NA	many	CSASGRDNEQFF	TGCAGTGCAAGTGGTAGGGACAATGAGCAGTTCTTC
TRBV6-6	TRBJ1-1	TRBD1	many	CASSRGQDTEAFF	TGTGCCAGCAGCAGGGGGCAGGACACTGAAGCTTTCTTT
TRBV6-2/TRBV6-3	TRBJ2-1	NA	NA	CAGGDSYNEQFF	TGTGCCGGGGGAGACAGCTACAATGAGCAGTTCTTC
TRBV20-1	TRBJ2-1	NA	few	CSAPPDYNEQFF	TGCAGTGCCCCACCAGACTACAATGAGCAGTTCTTC
TRBV7-9	TRBJ2-3	TRBD2	NA	CASSSRLAADTQYF	TGTGCCAGCAGCTCCCGACTAGCGGCAGATACGCAGTATTTT
TRBV5-1	TRBJ2-5	NA	few	CASSVAGMYQETQYF	TGCGCCAGCAGCGTTGCAGGGATGTACCAAGAGACCCAGTACTTC
TRBV5-5	TRBJ2-7	TRBD1	few	CASSRLPGQALYEQYF	TGTGCCAGCAGCCGACTCCCGGGACAGGCTCTGTACGAGCAGTACTTC
TRBV28	TRBJ2-1	TRBD1	NA	CASSYGTVVHNEQFF	TGTGCCAGCAGCTACGGGACAGTAGTACACAATGAGCAGTTCTTC
TRBV9	TRBJ2-5	TRBD2	many	CASSVSAGEETQYF	TGTGCCAGCAGCGTATCAGCGGGGGAAGAGACCCAGTACTTC
TRBV11-3	TRBJ2-5	NA	NA	CASSSGLWGRQETQYF	TGTGCCAGCAGCTCGGGTTTGTGGGGGCGCCAAGAGACCCAGTACTTC
TRBV7-7	TRBJ2-5	TRBD2	many	CASSLGLAGGKETQYF	TGTGCCAGCAGCCTAGGACTAGCGGGGGGAAAAGAGACCCAGTACTTC
TRBV6-1	TRBJ1-1	NA	few	CASSDPGREAFF	TGTGCCAGCAGTGACCCGGGACGAGAGGCTTTCTTT
TRBV7-9	TRBJ1-2	NA	few	CASSSVTDSRYTF	TGTGCCAGCAGCTCCGTGACAGATTCTCGCTACACCTTC
TRBV6-1	TRBJ2-1	NA	NA	CASSERTTFYNEQFF	TGTGCCAGCAGTGAGAGGACGACCTTCTACAATGAGCAGTTCTTC
TRBV12-5	TRBJ1-5	NA	few	CASGLEKGGISNQPQHF	TGTGCTAGTGGTTTGGAGAAGGGGGGTATATCCAATCAGCCCCAGCATTTT
TRBV6-6	TRBJ2-7	NA	NA	CASSEGTSYEQYF	TGTGCCAGCAGCGAGGGGACCTCCTACGAGCAGTACTTC
TRBV29-1	TRBJ1-2	NA	NA	CSVVLINPGLYGYTF	TGCAGCGTTGTTCTGATCAACCCCGGGCTTTATGGCTACACCTTC
TRBV29-1	TRBJ2-3	NA	few	CSADGDRGWTDTQYF	TGCAGCGCCGACGGGGATAGGGGGTGGACAGATACGCAGTATTTT
TRBV6-2/TRBV6-3	TRBJ2-1	TRBD2	NA	CASRETSGNEQFF	TGTGCCAGCAGGGAGACTAGCGGGAATGAGCAGTTCTTC
TRBV7-8	TRBJ1-1	NA	NA	CASSLNPDTEAFF	TGTGCCAGCAGCTTAAACCCAGACACTGAAGCTTTCTTT
TRBV10-3	TRBJ2-1	TRBD2	NA	CAISDPRRAGGYNEQFF	TGTGCCATCAGTGACCCCCGGAGAGCGGGGGGTTACAATGAGCAGTTCTTC
TRBV20-1	TRBJ2-1	TRBD2	few	CSASRPAGGRNEQFF	TGCAGTGCTAGCCGGCCAGCGGGGGGCCGCAATGAGCAGTTCTTC
TRBV2	TRBJ2-7	TRBD1	NA	CASSSRDRLFYEQYF	TGTGCCAGCAGTTCCCGGGACAGATTATTCTACGAGCAGTACTTC
TRBV4-2	TRBJ2-3	NA	few	CASSQSPNRGGGDTQYF	TGTGCCAGCAGCCAGAGCCCGAATAGAGGGGGTGGGGATACGCAGTATTTT
TRBV4-3	TRBJ1-2	NA	few	CASSQATGNYGYTF	TGCGCCAGCAGCCAAGCAACAGGGAACTATGGCTACACCTTC
TRBV20-1	TRBJ2-7	NA	NA	CSAARGGYEQYF	TGCAGTGCCGCGAGGGGGGGATACGAGCAGTACTTC
TRBV13	TRBJ2-7	TRBD2	once	CASSLGLRLAGPTEQYF	TGTGCCAGCAGCTTAGGCCTAAGGCTAGCGGGACCTACGGAGCAGTACTTC
TRBV6-6	TRBJ1-6	NA	NA	CASNTGLGSYNSPLHF	TGTGCCAGCAACACAGGGTTAGGCTCCTATAATTCACCCCTCCACTTT
TRBV18	TRBJ1-1	TRBD1	NA	CASSPPTGDLTEAFF	TGTGCCAGCTCACCACCCACAGGGGACTTGACTGAAGCTTTCTTT
TRBV2	TRBJ2-7	TRBD1	NA	CASKKAGTGDEQYF	TGTGCCAGCAAGAAGGCAGGGACAGGGGACGAGCAGTACTTC
TRBV20-1	TRBJ2-5	NA	NA	CSARDRAVQETQYF	TGCAGTGCTAGAGATCGGGCAGTCCAAGAGACCCAGTACTTC
TRBV5-1	TRBJ1-2	TRBD1	many	CASSAWPSGQLNYGYTF	TGCGCCAGCAGCGCCTGGCCGTCGGGACAGCTTAACTATGGCTACACCTTC
TRBV6-2/TRBV6-3	TRBJ2-4	TRBD1	many	CASSPPGQGTIQYF	TGTGCCAGCAGCCCCCCGGGACAGGGAACCATTCAGTACTTC
TRBV24-1	TRBJ1-2	NA	few	CATSDPKRGPLYGYTF	TGTGCCACCAGTGACCCTAAGAGAGGGCCCCTCTATGGCTACACCTTC
TRBV29-1	TRBJ2-5	TRBD1	NA	CSVVSGLRGPQYF	TGCAGCGTTGTATCGGGGCTTAGGGGGCCCCAGTACTTC